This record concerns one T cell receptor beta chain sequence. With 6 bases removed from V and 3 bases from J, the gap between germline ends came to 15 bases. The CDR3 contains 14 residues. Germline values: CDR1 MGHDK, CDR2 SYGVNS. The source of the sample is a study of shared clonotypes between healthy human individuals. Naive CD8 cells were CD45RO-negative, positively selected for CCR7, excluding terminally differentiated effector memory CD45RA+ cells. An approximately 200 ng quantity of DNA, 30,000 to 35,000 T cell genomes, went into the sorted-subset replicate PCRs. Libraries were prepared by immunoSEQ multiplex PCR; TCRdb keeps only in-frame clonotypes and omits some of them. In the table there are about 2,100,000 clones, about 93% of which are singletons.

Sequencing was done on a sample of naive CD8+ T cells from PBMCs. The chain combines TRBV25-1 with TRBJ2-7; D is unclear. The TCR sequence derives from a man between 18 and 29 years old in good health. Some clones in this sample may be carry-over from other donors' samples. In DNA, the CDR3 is TGTGCCAGCAGCGGATTCTCTGCAGGCTACGAGCAGTACTTC. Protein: CASSGFSAGYEQYF.